The clone carrying this T cell receptor (beta chain) came up once. The antigen is not known. V lost 3 bases and J lost 5, with 10 bases in between. Germline V gives CDR1 SGHTA, CDR2 FQGTGA. This CDR3 has 13 amino acids. The treatment here: some 19 received Ad26.COV2.S at low or high dose, single or two shots; about 5 received placebo; per-sample allocation not given. Collection of samples fell on day 63 after the first vaccine or placebo injection. The data stem from a study of Ad26.COV2.S vaccination and SARS-CoV-2 variants. Clones were sequenced by immunoSEQ multiplex PCR, and TCRdb holds only the in-frame ones, with some missing. The sample consists of some 290,000 clones, around four fifths of them appearing once. Study results and limitations: Spike-specific responses of CD8+ and CD4+ T cells were reported to display substantial breadth after vaccination.

V is TRBV7-3 and J is TRBJ1-2; D might be TRBD1 (6 bases). The sequence derives from a person aged 18 to 59 who received the Ad26.COV2.S COVID-19 vaccine or a placebo. The material sequenced was peripheral blood, taken in a trial of Ad26.COV2.S vaccine versus placebo. The CDR3 sequence is CASSFGGQYGYTF. Written as DNA, the CDR3 is TGTGCCAGCAGCTTTGGCGGACAGTATGGCTACACCTTC. Variable domain in full (rest from reference TRBV7-3 and TRBJ1-2): GAGVSQTPSNKVTEKGKYVELRCDPISGHTALYWYRQSLGQGPEFLIYFQGTGAADDSGLPNDRFFAVRPEGSVSTLKIQRTERGDSAVYLCASSFGGQYGYTFGSGTRLTVV.